Listed below are T cell receptor beta chains from one sample, sequenced in a study of blood T cell repertoires in COVID-19. Sequenced by immunoSEQ multiplex PCR; TCRdb stores in-frame clones only, minus some. The sample yields approximately 210,000 clones, approximately 73% seen once. Sequencing was carried out using PBMCs or T cells enriched from blood (not recorded which). The receptors shown here come from a woman aged 45-65 years with acute COVID-19. Both conserved end residues are trimmed from each CDR3.

v_gene	j_gene	CDR3aa
TRBV2	TRBJ1-4	ASRGQIGNEKLF
TRBV7-8	TRBJ1-6	ASSTWGGTRNSPLH
TRBV4-3	TRBJ1-2	ASSQAIDRGTNYGYT
TRBV28	TRBJ2-2	ASRGGGRAGELF
TRBV4-1	TRBJ2-6	ASSLSPGLSISGANVLT
TRBV4-1	TRBJ2-5	ASSQEEVRTETQY
TRBV5-6	TRBJ1-6	ASQSGTGYNSPLH
TRBV6-2/TRBV6-3	TRBJ2-1	ASSYGPQGGNEQF
TRBV11-1	TRBJ2-1	ASSLQGEQF
TRBV6-1	TRBJ1-3	ASSEDRPFSGNTIY
TRBV9	TRBJ2-3	ASSVSGTSGTDTQY
TRBV4-3	TRBJ1-5	ASSQDISGGQPQH
TRBV19	TRBJ2-5	ASSERGGGQETQY
TRBV5-4	TRBJ1-6	ASSLHRGDNSPLH
TRBV27	TRBJ2-1	ASSLTGGLYNEQF
TRBV21-1	TRBJ1-1	ASSKQRYAF
TRBV4-3	TRBJ1-1	ASSQETGVNGWNTEAF
TRBV19	TRBJ1-1	ASSISAAMNTEAF
TRBV3-1/TRBV3-2	TRBJ1-5	ASSQYSGGTGNQPQH
TRBV7-8	TRBJ2-1	ASSLTGATYNEQF
TRBV19	TRBJ2-6	ASSSLPGTGAHSGANVLT
TRBV28	TRBJ1-5	ASDGQGNQPQH